This T cell receptor beta chain was recorded in a study of regulatory T cells in long-lasting Graves disease. Study information: Graves' patients who were just diagnosed had used antithyroid drugs for under 3 months. Study-level findings and limits: More public clonotypes were shared by persistent patients (2,741) than by new patients (about 1,000).

CDR1 and CDR2 (germline): SEHNR, FQNEAQ (reference sequence). This CDR3 comprises 12 residues. The J segment lost 9 bases and the V segment lost 1 base, leaving 3 bases of the junction unmatched. Investigators prepared the TCR beta libraries by applying iRepertoire HTBI primers and Arm-PCR of CDR3 regions. TCRdb passed the multiplex PCR reads through MiXCR, listing each CDR3 protein once. The sample has hundreds of thousands of distinct CDR3 sequences; 15% to 20% are singletons. A few counts support this clonotype. The antigen is unknown. Described time point: newly diagnosed GD, antithyroid drugs for less than 3 months. RNA isolated from PBMCs was used to make the TCR library. The same data also went into a second study, on T cells in Graves' hyperthyroidism and ophthalmopathy. That publication notes: Ophthalmopathy onset followed model prediction by a median around 6.6 months.

This sequence originates from a woman in her 30s with Graves disease. The chain has TRBV7-9 and TRBJ2-7; 7 bases match TRBD1. This specimen consisted of peripheral blood mononuclear cells (PBMCs), obtained at new diagnosis, from a patient treated with antithyroid drugs. The CDR3 nucleotides are TGTGCCAGCAGCTTAGGAGGGACAGCGCAGTACTTC. Its translation is CASSLGGTAQYF.